This TCR beta chain was recovered during a study of somatic mutations in cytotoxic T cells in rheumatoid arthritis. General study points: Researchers did not know the antigen targets of the expanded CD8+ clones. With 60 to 65 patients examined, roughly eight had a largest CD8+ clone exceeding 20% of CD8+ cells.

This clone was picked up a small number of times. Antigen unknown. Trimming removed 1 base at V and 6 bases at J, with 12 bases between. This CDR3 is built from 15 residues. Germline CDR1 reads SEHNR; CDR2 reads FQNEAQ (reference sequence). Profiled with immunoSEQ multiplex PCR; TCRdb holds only in-frame clones, not every one. In the table there are fewer than 20,000 clones, around 80% of which are singletons. The sequencing sample was made of CD8+ T cells sorted from blood. This sequence joins TRBV7-9 and TRBJ1-4; D not resolved. This receptor was identified in a woman aged 45-59 years with rheumatoid arthritis. The CDR3 region is CASSLVGLGDEKLFF. For the CDR3, the DNA is TGTGCCAGCAGCTTAGTAGGCCTCGGGGATGAAAAACTGTTTTTT.